This T cell receptor (beta chain) appears in the sequencing data of a study of cytotoxic CD8 clonotypes in ibrutinib-treated CLL. Background on the study: By median roughly 74 months, around twelve had progressed and around 15 stayed remitted; responses had been 2 complete and around 25 partial.

Study results and caveats: Among the clonotypes, public ones were uncommon and contracted or held stable on treatment. In sustained-remission versus progressing patients, sampling times differed.

This clone was seen just once. The target antigen is unknown. Depths of 1 in 200,000 to 1 in 1 million T cells were the sequencing target. Assay used: immunoSEQ multiplex PCR; TCRdb lists only in-frame clones, some missing. The table records around 16,000 clones, 55% to 80% of them present only once. CDR1 SGHRS and CDR2 YFSETQ come from the germline V gene. With 4 bases removed from V and 0 bases from J, the gap between germline ends came to 11 bases. The CDR3 covers 15 residues. Material: PBMCs, obtained before ibrutinib treatment. The V and J genes are TRBV5-1 and TRBJ2-1, with no clear D. This TCR derives from a human donor with chronic lymphocytic leukemia. This CDR3 is CASSPESSSYNEQFF. The CDR3 nucleotides are TGCGCCAGCAGCCCGGAGTCGAGCTCCTACAATGAGCAGTTCTTC.